The next 18 T cell receptor beta chains were all read from a single sample in a study of CD4+ T cells in melanoma. Here immunoSEQ multiplex PCR was the method, and the copy in TCRdb shows in-frame clones only, minus some. The table has 10,000 or so clones, about 66% seen once. The specimen was cells from a culture (not recorded whether cultured in vitro). The receptor set was obtained from a human donor with melanoma.

The V and J genes are TRBV30 and TRBJ1-2; D is unresolved. The CDR3 loop spans 13 amino acids. The germline CDR1 and CDR2 sequences are GTSNPN and SVGIG (reference sequence). Trimming took 8 bases from V and 0 from J, leaving 13 bases between them. The CDR3 sequence is CASSFLANYGYTF. CDR3 nucleotide sequence: TGTGCCAGCAGCTTTTTGGCTAACTATGGCTACACCTTC. The entire variable domain, with the rest obtained from reference TRBV30 and TRBJ1-2, is as follows: SQTIHQWPATLVQPVGSPLSLECTVEGTSNPNLYWYRQAAGRGLQLLFYSVGIGQISSEVPQNLSASRPQDRQFILSSKKLLLSDSGFYLCASSFLANYGYTFGSGTRLTVV.

The chain uses TRBV6-6 and TRBJ2-1; 9 nucleotides line up with TRBD2. The V and J ends lost 3 bases and 7 bases, in that order; junction bases with no gene match: 10. Germline lookup yields CDR1 MNHNY and CDR2 SVGAGI (reference sequence). The CDR3 is 16 residues long. For the CDR3, the DNA is TGTGCCAGCAGTTATTCGGCGGGGGGGACGGGTAATGAGCAGTTCTTC. Its protein product is CASSYSAGGTGNEQFF.

This chain connects TRBV15 to TRBJ1-4; D gene uncertain. Per germline, CDR1 LNHNV and CDR2 YYDKDF (reference sequence). This CDR3 has 18 amino acids. Deletions cut 0 bases from V and 0 bases from J, with 14 bases between. The CDR3: CATSRDPIGKATNEKLFF. The DNA for the CDR3 is TGTGCCACCAGCAGAGATCCGATAGGGAAGGCAACTAATGAAAAACTGTTTTTT.

The V gene is TRBV2, the J gene TRBJ2-2; D call uncertain. The CDR3 totals 13 residues. Germline V CDR1 and CDR2: SNHLY, FYNNEI. Trimming cost V 4 bases and J 7 bases, with 10 bases left between them. In nucleotides, the CDR3 is TGTGCCAGCAGTGTTGGGTCCGACGGGGAGCTGTTTTTT. Protein product: CASSVGSDGELFF.

The V gene is TRBV5-1, the J gene TRBJ2-3; 10 nucleotides align to TRBD2. This CDR3 spans 15 amino acids. The germline CDR1 and CDR2 sequences are SGHRS and YFSETQ. V trimming: 4 bases; J trimming: 7 bases; junction bases outside the gene matches: 9. The CDR3 sequence is CASSPQAGGVNTQYF. In DNA form, the CDR3 reads TGCGCCAGCAGCCCACAAGCGGGGGGGGTAAATACGCAGTATTTT.

J is TRBJ1-5 and V is TRBV27; D gene ambiguous. V was pared by 6 bases and J by 4 bases, with 16 bases between. Germline CDR1 MNHEY, CDR2 SMNVEV (reference sequence). CDR3 size: 15 residues. In DNA, the CDR3 is TGTGCCAGCAGCCCTCGGGAGGGCGGTAATCAGCCCCAGCATTTT. Its protein is CASSPREGGNQPQHF.

J is TRBJ1-1 and V is TRBV5-6; 8 nucleotides line up with TRBD1. The germline V gene has CDR1 SGHDT and CDR2 YYEEEE. This CDR3 has 15 amino acids. V was pared by 3 bases and J by 1 base, with 5 bases of the junction left unmatched. The CDR3 loop is CASSYTGGRNTEAFF. CDR3 coding DNA: TGTGCCAGCAGCTATACAGGGGGAAGGAACACTGAAGCTTTCTTT. The entire variable domain, with the rest obtained from reference TRBV5-6 and TRBJ1-1, is as follows: DAGVTQSPTHLIKTRGQQVTLRCSPKSGHDTVSWYQQALGQGPQFIFQYYEEEERQRGNFPDRFSGHQFPNYSSELNVNALLLGDSALYLCASSYTGGRNTEAFFGQGTRLTVV.

The chain employs TRBV7-3 and TRBJ2-2; 8 bases map to TRBD1. V lost 6 bases to trimming and J lost 5 bases; unmatched junction nucleotides: 14. Per germline, CDR1 SGHTA and CDR2 FQGTGA. The CDR3 totals 17 residues. Here the CDR3 reads CASSPLNRDRWTGELFF. CDR3 coding DNA: TGTGCCAGCAGTCCACTCAACCGGGACAGGTGGACCGGGGAGCTGTTTTTT. The full variable domain, its missing parts supplied by reference TRBV7-3 and TRBJ2-2, is GAGVSQTPSNKVTEKGKYVELRCDPISGHTALYWYRQSLGQGPEFLIYFQGTGAADDSGLPNDRFFAVRPEGSVSTLKIQRTERGDSAVYLCASSPLNRDRWTGELFFGEGSRLTVL.

The chain employs TRBV7-2 and TRBJ2-2; perhaps TRBD1 as D (6 bases). The CDR3 length is 17 residues. V was trimmed by 0 bases and J by 6 bases, leaving 17 bases between them. Germline-derived CDR1 and CDR2 are SGHTA and FQGNSA. The chain's CDR3 is CASSLANRVIVAGELFF. The CDR3 DNA reads TGTGCCAGCAGCTTAGCGAACAGGGTTATCGTTGCCGGGGAGCTGTTTTTT.

CDR3: CASSTGLAGLNEQFF. CDR3 sequence (DNA): TGTGCCAGCAGCACCGGACTAGCGGGGCTTAATGAGCAGTTCTTC. This sequence joins TRBV14 and TRBJ2-1, with 12 bases identical to TRBD2. CDR3 size: 15 residues. Germline V gene data show CDR1 as SGHDN and CDR2 as FVKESK. The V gene end was trimmed by 5 bases and the J gene end by 7 bases; junction bases not matched to a gene: 6.

Only one count was recorded for this clone. The rearrangement links TRBV7-3 to TRBJ2-1; 8 positions match TRBD2. This CDR3 spans 16 amino acids. The V segment lost 4 bases and the J segment 4 bases; nucleotides outside the gene matches: 9. CDR1 is SGHTA and CDR2 is FQGTGA in the germline V gene. Here the CDR3 reads CASSSGSSGPYNEQFF. CDR3 in DNA: TGTGCCAGCAGCTCCGGGTCTAGCGGGCCTTACAATGAGCAGTTCTTC.

The DNA of the CDR3 is TGTGCCAGTAAGCGGGGGGACAGGAGCTCCTACGAGCAGTACTTC. Translating it yields CASKRGDRSSYEQYF. The chain carries TRBV6-1 and TRBJ2-7; D perhaps matches TRBD2 (9 bases). Germline V gene data show CDR1 as MNHNS and CDR2 as SASEGT. V shed 9 bases and J shed 0 bases, with 18 bases lying between them. CDR3 length: 15 residues.

This sequence joins TRBV19 and TRBJ2-1; D possibly corresponds to TRBD2 (5 bases). Trimming took 1 base from V and 8 from J, leaving 9 bases between them. The CDR3 is 13 residues long. CDR1 and CDR2 from the germline V gene are LNHDA and SQIVND (reference sequence). Here the CDR3 reads CASSIVGRDEQFF. As DNA, the CDR3 is TGTGCCAGTAGTATAGTGGGGAGAGATGAGCAGTTCTTC.

This rearrangement joins TRBV30 to TRBJ1-1, with a tentative D call TRBD1 (6 bases). The germline CDR1 and CDR2 sequences are GTSNPN and SVGIG (reference sequence). The V end was cut by 3 bases, the J end by 0 bases, with 14 bases between. The CDR3 totals 15 residues. CDR3 loop: CAWRELGQLNTEAFF. CDR3 nucleotide sequence: TGTGCCTGGAGGGAACTCGGACAGTTGAACACTGAAGCTTTCTTT.

V gene TRBV29-1 combines with J gene TRBJ2-2; D ambiguous. The germline V gene has CDR1 SQVTM and CDR2 ANQGSEA. CDR3 length: 13 amino acids. Trimming stripped 5 bases from V and 7 bases from J, with 14 bases between. The CDR3 DNA follows: TGCAGCGTTCAAATATCTGGAGTCGGGGAGCTGTTTTTT. Its translation is CSVQISGVGELFF.

This clone was picked up one time. The genes are TRBV4-2 and TRBJ2-5; 10 bases are shared with TRBD2. Germline assignment: CDR1 LGHNA and CDR2 YNFKEQ. The CDR3 consists of 17 residues. After removal of 4 bases from V and 4 bases from J, the junction contained 12 bases not matched to a gene. The CDR3 here is CASSRRLSGGAGETQYF. The CDR3 nucleotides read TGTGCCAGCAGCCGCCGACTAAGCGGGGGGGCCGGAGAGACCCAGTACTTC.

This sequence joins TRBV29-1 and TRBJ2-5, with a possible D match to TRBD1 (6 bases). This CDR3 contains 12 residues. Germline CDR1 reads SQVTM; CDR2 reads ANQGSEA. Trimming took off 5 bases at V and 5 bases at J, with 12 bases between the two ends. CDR3 loop: CSVLGAGETQYF. CDR3 in DNA: TGCAGCGTTTTGGGGGCGGGTGAGACCCAGTACTTC.

There are a few counts of this clone. The gene calls are TRBV5-1 and TRBJ2-7; D uncertain. This CDR3 spans 16 amino acids. Looked up from germline, CDR1 is SGHRS and CDR2 is YFSETQ. V lost 0 bases, J lost 2 bases, and 15 bases lay in between. CDR3 DNA sequence: TGCGCCAGCAGCTTGGCCGATGTCGGTCTAGCCTACGAGCAGTACTTC. This encodes CASSLADVGLAYEQYF.